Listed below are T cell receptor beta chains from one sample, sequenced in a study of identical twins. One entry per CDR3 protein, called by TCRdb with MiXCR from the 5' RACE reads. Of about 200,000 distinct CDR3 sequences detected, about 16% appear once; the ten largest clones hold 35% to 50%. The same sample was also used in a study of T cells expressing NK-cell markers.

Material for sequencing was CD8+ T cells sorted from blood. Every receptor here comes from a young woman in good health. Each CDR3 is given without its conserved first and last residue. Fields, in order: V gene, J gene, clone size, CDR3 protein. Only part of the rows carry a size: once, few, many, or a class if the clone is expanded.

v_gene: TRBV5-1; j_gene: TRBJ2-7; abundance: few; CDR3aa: ASSFRGPSYEQY
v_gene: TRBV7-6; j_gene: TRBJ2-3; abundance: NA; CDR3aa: ASSYTLAVTDTQY
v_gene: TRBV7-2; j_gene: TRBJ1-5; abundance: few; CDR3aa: ASSLGLANQPQH
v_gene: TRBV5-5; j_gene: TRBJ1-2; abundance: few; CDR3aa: ASSSFDSPAYGYT
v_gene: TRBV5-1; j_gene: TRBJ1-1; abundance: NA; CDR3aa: ASSEGGGSGAF
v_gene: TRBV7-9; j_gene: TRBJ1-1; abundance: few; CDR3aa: ASRQDGEAF
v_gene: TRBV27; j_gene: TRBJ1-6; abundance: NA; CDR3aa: ASSLISQGFSYNSPLH
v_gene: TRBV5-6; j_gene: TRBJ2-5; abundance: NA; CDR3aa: ASSLGYGYHDKETQY
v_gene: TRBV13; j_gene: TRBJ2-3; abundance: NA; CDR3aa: ASSLGRRATQY
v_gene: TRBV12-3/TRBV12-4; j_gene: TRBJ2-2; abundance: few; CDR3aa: ASSPSGYTGELF
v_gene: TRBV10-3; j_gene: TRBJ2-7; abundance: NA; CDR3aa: AIRGLGYEQY
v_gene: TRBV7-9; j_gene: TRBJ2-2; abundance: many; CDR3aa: ASSPPGQGAFGELF
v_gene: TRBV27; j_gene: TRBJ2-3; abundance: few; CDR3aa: ASSFWGDTQY
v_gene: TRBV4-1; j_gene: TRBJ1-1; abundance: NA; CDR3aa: ASSQGRMNTEAF